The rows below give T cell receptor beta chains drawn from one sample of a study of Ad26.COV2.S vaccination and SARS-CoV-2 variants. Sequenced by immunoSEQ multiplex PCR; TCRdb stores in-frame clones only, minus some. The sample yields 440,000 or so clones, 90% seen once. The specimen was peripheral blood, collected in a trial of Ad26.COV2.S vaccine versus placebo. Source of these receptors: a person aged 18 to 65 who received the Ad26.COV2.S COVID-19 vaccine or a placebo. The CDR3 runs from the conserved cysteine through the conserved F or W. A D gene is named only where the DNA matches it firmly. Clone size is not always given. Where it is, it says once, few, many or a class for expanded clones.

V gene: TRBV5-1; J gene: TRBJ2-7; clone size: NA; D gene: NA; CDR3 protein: CASSPGQPSSYEQYF; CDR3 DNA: TGCGCCAGCAGCCCTGGACAACCCTCCTCCTACGAGCAGTACTTC
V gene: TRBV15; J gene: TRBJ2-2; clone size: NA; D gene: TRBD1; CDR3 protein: CATTSGQGDYLNTGELFF; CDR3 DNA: TGTGCCACCACCTCGGGACAGGGCGACTACCTGAACACCGGGGAGCTGTTTTTT
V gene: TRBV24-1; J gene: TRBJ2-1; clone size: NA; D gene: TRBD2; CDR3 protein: CATSDGGSPPYNEQFF; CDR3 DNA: TGTGCCACCAGTGACGGCGGGAGTCCCCCCTACAATGAGCAGTTCTTC
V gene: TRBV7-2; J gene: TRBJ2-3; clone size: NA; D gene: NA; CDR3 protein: CASSLDLGSTDTQYF; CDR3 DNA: TGTGCCAGCAGCTTAGATTTGGGGTCCACAGATACGCAGTATTTT
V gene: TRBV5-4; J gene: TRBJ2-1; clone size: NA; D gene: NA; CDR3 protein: CASRLIVGTSANEQFF; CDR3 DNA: TGTGCCAGCAGACTAATTGTAGGCACATCCGCCAATGAGCAGTTCTTC
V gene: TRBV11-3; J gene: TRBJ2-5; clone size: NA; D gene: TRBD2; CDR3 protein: CASSPGLAGEETQYF; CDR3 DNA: TGTGCCAGCAGCCCCGGACTAGCGGGAGAAGAGACCCAGTACTTC
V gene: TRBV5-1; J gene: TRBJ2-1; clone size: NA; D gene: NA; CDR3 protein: CASSTLPLGNEQFF; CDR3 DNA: TGCGCCAGCAGCACGCTACCCTTAGGCAATGAGCAGTTCTTC
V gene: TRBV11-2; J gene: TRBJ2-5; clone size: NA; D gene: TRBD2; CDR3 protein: CASSLIKTSGQETQYF; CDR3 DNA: TGTGCCAGCAGCCTAATTAAGACTAGCGGCCAAGAGACCCAGTACTTC
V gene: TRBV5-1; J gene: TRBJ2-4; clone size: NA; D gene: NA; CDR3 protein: CASSHEGIAKNIQYF; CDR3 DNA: TGCGCCAGCAGCCACGAAGGGATAGCCAAAAACATTCAGTACTTC
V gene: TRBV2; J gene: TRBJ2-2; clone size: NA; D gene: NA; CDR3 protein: CASSVTPAGELFF; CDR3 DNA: TGTGCCAGCAGTGTGACACCAGCCGGGGAGCTGTTTTTT
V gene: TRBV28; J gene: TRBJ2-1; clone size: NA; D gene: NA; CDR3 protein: CASSGSKQFF; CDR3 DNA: TGTGCCAGCAGTGGGTCCAAGCAGTTCTTC
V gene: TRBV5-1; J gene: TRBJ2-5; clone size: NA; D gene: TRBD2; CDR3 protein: CASSLFREGRETQYF; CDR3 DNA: TGCGCCAGCAGCTTGTTCCGGGAGGGCCGGGAGACCCAGTACTTC
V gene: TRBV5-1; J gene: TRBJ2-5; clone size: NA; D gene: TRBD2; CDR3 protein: CATTTSGRAEETQYF; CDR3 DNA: TGCGCCACTACGACTAGCGGGAGGGCCGAGGAGACCCAGTACTTC
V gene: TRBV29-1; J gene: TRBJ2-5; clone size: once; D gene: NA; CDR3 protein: CSLRDGVETQYF; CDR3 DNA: TGCAGCCTCCGGGACGGAGTAGAGACCCAGTACTTC
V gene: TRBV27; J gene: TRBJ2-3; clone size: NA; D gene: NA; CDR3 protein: CASSLSRLADTQYF; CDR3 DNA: TGTGCCAGCAGTTTATCCCGGTTGGCAGATACGCAGTATTTT
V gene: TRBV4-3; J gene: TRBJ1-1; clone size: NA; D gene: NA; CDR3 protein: CASSQVGLGEAFF; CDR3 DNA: TGCGCCAGCAGCCAAGTGGGTTTGGGTGAAGCTTTCTTT
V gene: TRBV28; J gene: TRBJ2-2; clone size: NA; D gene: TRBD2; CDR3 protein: CASSPSAGVSNTGELFF; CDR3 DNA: TGTGCCAGCAGTCCATCAGCGGGAGTCTCGAACACCGGGGAGCTGTTTTTT
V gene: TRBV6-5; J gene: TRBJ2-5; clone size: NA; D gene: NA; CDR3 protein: CASSRMLDSQETQYF; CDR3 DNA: TGTGCCAGCAGTCGAATGTTGGACAGCCAAGAGACCCAGTACTTC
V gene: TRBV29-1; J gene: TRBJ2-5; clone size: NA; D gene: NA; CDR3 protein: CSVEVLQTQYF; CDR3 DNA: TGCAGCGTTGAAGTGCTTCAGACCCAGTACTTC
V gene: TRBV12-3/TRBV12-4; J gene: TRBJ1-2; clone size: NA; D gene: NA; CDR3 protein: CASSLRTRYGYTF; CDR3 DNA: TGTGCCAGCAGTTTAAGGACCCGCTATGGCTACACCTTC
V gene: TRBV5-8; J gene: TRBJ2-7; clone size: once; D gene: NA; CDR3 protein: CASSLPRGLGLYEQYF; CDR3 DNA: TGTGCCAGCAGCTTACCCCGGGGACTGGGCCTCTACGAGCAGTACTTC
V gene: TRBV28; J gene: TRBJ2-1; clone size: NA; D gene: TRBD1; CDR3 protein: CASSLGRDRGGNEQFF; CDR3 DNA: TGTGCCAGCAGTTTGGGCCGGGACAGGGGAGGGAATGAGCAGTTCTTC
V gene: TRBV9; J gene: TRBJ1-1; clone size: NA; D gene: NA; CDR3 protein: CASSAGLTGRLNTEAFF; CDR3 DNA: TGTGCCAGCAGCGCGGGGTTGACGGGGAGATTGAACACTGAAGCTTTCTTT
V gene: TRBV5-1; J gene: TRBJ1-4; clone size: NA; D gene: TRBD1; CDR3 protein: CASSSRGLEEKLFF; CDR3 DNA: TGCGCCAGCAGCTCAAGGGGGCTAGAGGAAAAACTGTTTTTT
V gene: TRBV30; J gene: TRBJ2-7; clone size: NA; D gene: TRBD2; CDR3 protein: CAWSKGLASGYLSYEQYF; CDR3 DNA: TGTGCCTGGAGTAAGGGACTGGCTAGCGGGTATCTCTCCTACGAGCAGTACTTC
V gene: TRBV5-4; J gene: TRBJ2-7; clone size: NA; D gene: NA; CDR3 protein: CASSLGEHAAYEQYF; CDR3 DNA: TGTGCCAGCAGCTTGGGGGAGCACGCGGCCTACGAGCAGTACTTC
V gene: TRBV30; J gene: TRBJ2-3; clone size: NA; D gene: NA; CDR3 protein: CAWSARASDLNTQYF; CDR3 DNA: TGTGCCTGGAGTGCCCGGGCCTCCGATTTAAATACGCAGTATTTT
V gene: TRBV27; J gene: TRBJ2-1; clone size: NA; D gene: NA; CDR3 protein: CASRLVSYNEQFF; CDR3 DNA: TGTGCCAGCAGACTAGTCTCCTACAATGAGCAGTTCTTC
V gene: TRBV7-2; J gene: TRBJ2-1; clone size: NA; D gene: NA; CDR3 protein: CASSPDYNEQFF; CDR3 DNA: TGTGCCAGCAGCCCGGACTACAATGAGCAGTTCTTC
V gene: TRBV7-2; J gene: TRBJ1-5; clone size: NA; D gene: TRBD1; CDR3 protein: CASSVTGQGVQPQHF; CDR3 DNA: TGTGCCAGCAGCGTCACGGGACAGGGTGTCCAGCCCCAGCATTTT
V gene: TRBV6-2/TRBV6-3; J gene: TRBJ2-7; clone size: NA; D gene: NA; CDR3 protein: CASSPGLSYEQYF; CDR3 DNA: TGTGCCAGCAGCCCTGGCCTGTCCTACGAGCAGTACTTC
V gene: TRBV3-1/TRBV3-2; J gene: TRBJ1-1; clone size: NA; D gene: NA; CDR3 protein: CASSHTGTLNTEAFF; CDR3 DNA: TGTGCCAGCAGCCATACCGGGACACTGAACACTGAAGCTTTCTTT
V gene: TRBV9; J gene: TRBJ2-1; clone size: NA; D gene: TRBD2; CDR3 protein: CASAVTSGSNEQFF; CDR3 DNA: TGTGCCAGCGCCGTGACTAGCGGGAGTAATGAGCAGTTCTTC
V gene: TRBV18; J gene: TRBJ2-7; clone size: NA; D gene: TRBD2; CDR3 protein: CASSPLATSGSIHEQYF; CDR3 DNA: TGTGCCAGCTCACCCCTGGCGACTAGCGGGAGTATCCACGAGCAGTACTTC
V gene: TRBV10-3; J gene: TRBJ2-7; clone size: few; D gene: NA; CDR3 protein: CAISASYEQYF; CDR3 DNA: TGTGCCATCAGTGCATCCTACGAGCAGTACTTC
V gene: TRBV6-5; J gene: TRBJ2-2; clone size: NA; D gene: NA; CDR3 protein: CASRGREGGELFF; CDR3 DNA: TGTGCCAGCCGGGGGAGAGAAGGCGGGGAGCTGTTTTTT
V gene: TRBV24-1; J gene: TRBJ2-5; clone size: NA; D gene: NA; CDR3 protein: CATSDLTDKQETQYF; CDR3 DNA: TGTGCCACCAGTGATTTAACGGACAAACAAGAGACCCAGTACTTC
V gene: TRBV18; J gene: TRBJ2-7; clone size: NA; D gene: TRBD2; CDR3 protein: CASTRLAGDYEQYF; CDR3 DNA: TGTGCCAGCACCAGACTAGCGGGAGACTACGAGCAGTACTTC
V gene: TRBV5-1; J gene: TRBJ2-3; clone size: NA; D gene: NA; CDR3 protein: CASSLVVGAADTQYF; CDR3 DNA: TGCGCCAGCAGCTTGGTAGTGGGTGCGGCAGATACGCAGTATTTT
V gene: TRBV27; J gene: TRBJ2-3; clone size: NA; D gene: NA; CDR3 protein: CASSFTPEGRPDTQYF; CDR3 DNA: TGTGCCAGCAGTTTTACCCCGGAGGGAAGACCAGATACGCAGTATTTT
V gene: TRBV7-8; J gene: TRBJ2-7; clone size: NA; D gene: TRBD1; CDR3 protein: CASSQGQGVNYEQYF; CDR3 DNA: TGTGCCAGCAGCCAAGGACAGGGGGTGAACTACGAGCAGTACTTC
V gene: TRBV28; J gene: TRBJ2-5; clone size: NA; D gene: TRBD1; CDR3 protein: CASSPPMGTESGETQYF; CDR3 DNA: TGTGCCAGCAGTCCCCCGATGGGGACAGAGTCGGGCGAGACCCAGTACTTC